Each of the 9 T cell receptor beta chains below was sequenced from the same sample in a study of blood T cell repertoires in COVID-19. The assay was immunoSEQ multiplex PCR, and TCRdb's table has in-frame clones only and misses some. This table has more than 300,000 clones, around 83% appearing once. Input material: PBMCs or T cells enriched from blood (not recorded which). The receptor set was obtained from a woman in her forties or fifties who had recovered from COVID-19.

The chain recombines TRBV15 with TRBJ2-2, with 9 bases identical to TRBD2. The CDR3 length is 16 residues. The J segment lost 1 base and the V segment lost 5 bases, leaving 5 bases of the junction unmatched. CDR1 and CDR2 (germline): LNHNV, YYDKDF (reference sequence). The CDR3 spells CATSRFSGGNTGELFF. The CDR3 nucleotides read TGTGCCACCAGCCGCTTTAGCGGGGGGAACACCGGGGAGCTGTTTTTT.

The chain carries TRBV10-2 and TRBJ2-7; 8 bases map to TRBD1. The CDR3 runs 13 residues. V lost 10 bases and J lost 1; bases outside the gene matches: 6. The germline CDR1 and CDR2 sequences are WSHSY and SAAADI. As DNA, the CDR3 is TGCGCCACAATCACAGGGGGATCCTACGAGCAGTACTTC. This codes for CATITGGSYEQYF.

As to this clone: The same CDR3 is also encoded by other DNA sequences in this sample. J is TRBJ1-2 and V is TRBV27; 7 bases map to TRBD1. Trimming removed 2 bases from V and 8 bases from J; junction bases left unmatched: 5. Looked up from germline, CDR1 is MNHEY and CDR2 is SMNVEV (reference sequence). The CDR3 contains 13 residues. The CDR3 here is CASSLRTGEGYTF. CDR3 bases: TGTGCCAGCAGTTTAAGAACAGGGGAAGGCTACACCTTC.

The chain employs TRBV19 and TRBJ2-4; D call uncertain. The CDR3 has 14 residues. Per the germline V gene, CDR1 is LNHDA and CDR2 is SQIVND (reference sequence). V lost 6 bases to trimming and J lost 0 bases, with 9 bases between them. The CDR3 region is CASSPDLAKNIQYF. The CDR3 nucleotides read TGTGCCAGTAGCCCAGATTTAGCCAAAAACATTCAGTACTTC.

In its sample, this clone was seen a few times. The rearrangement uses TRBV11-3 and TRBJ1-2, with TRBD1 matching over 9 bases. From germline, CDR1 is SGHNT and CDR2 YENEEA. The CDR3 is 14 residues long. V lost 4 bases, J lost 2 bases, and 2 bases stayed unmatched. The CDR3 loop is CASSSTGGNYGYTF. The CDR3 coding sequence is TGTGCCAGCAGCTCGACAGGGGGGAACTATGGCTACACCTTC.

CDR3 region: CASSPSGRGSGYTF. In DNA form, the CDR3 reads TGTGCCAGCAGCCCATCTGGCAGGGGCAGTGGCTACACCTTC. The chain recombines TRBV7-9 with TRBJ1-2, with D perhaps matching TRBD1 (6 bases). CDR3 length: 14 residues. The V gene lost 5 bases and the J gene lost 7 bases, with 17 bases spanning the gap. Looked up from germline, CDR1 is SEHNR and CDR2 is FQNEAQ (reference sequence).

The rearrangement links TRBV10-3 to TRBJ1-1, with unresolved D. The germline V gene has CDR1 ENHRY and CDR2 SYGVKD. V lost 4 bases, J lost 1 base, and 7 bases lay in between. CDR3 length: 13 residues. The CDR3 DNA is TGTGCCATCAGTGGGGAGGCGAACACTGAAGCTTTCTTT. Amino acid sequence: CAISGEANTEAFF.

The V gene is TRBV7-2, the J gene TRBJ2-1, with 8 bases fitting TRBD2. This CDR3 contains 14 residues. The V gene end was trimmed by 2 bases and the J gene end by 14 bases; junction bases not matched to a gene: 11. The V gene's germline CDR1 is SGHTA and CDR2 FQGNSA. In nucleotides, the CDR3 is TGTGCCAGCAGCTTAAACCGGGAGGGCCCCCCCAAGTTCTTC. The encoded protein is CASSLNREGPPKFF.

The rearrangement links TRBV4-2 to TRBJ2-1; 11 bases map to TRBD2. Germline V gene lookup returns CDR1 LGHNA and CDR2 YNFKEQ. This CDR3 region has 18 residues. With V trimmed by 4 bases and J by 1 base, 9 bases remained unmatched. The CDR3 DNA reads TGTGCCAGCAGCCGAGGGCTAGCGGGGGGACTTTCCTACAATGAGCAGTTCTTC. Amino acids: CASSRGLAGGLSYNEQFF.